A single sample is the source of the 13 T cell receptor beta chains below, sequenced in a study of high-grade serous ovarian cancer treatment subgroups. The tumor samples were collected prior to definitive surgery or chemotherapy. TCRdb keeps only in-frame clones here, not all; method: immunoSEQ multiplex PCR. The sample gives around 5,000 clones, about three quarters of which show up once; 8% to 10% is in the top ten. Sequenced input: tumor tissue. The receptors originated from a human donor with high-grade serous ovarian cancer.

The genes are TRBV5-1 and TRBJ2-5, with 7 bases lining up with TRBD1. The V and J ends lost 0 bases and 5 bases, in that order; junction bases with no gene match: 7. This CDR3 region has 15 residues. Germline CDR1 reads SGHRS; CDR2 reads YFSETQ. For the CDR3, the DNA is TGCGCCAGCAGCTTGGCGGCAGGGGGAACCGAGACCCAGTACTTC. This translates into CASSLAAGGTETQYF.

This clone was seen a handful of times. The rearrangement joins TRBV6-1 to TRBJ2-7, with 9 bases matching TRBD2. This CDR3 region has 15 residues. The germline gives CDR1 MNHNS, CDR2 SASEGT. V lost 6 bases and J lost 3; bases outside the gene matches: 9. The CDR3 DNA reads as TGTGCCAGCAGCCTCACGGGTAGCGGGGGCTACGAGCAGTACTTC. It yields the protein CASSLTGSGGYEQYF.

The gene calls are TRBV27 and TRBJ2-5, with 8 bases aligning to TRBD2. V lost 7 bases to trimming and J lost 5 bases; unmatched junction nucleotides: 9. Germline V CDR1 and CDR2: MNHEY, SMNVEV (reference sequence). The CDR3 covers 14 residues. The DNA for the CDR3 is TGTGCCAGCAACCACGGGGGGGCGCGGGAGACCCAGTACTTC. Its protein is CASNHGGARETQYF.

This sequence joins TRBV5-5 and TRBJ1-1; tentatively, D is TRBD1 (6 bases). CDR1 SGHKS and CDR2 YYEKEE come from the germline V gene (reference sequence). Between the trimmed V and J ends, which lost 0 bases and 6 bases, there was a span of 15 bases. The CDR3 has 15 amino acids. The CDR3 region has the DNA TGTGCCAGCAGCTTGGAGGGGGGCCGGGGCGCTGAAGCTTTCTTT. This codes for CASSLEGGRGAEAFF.

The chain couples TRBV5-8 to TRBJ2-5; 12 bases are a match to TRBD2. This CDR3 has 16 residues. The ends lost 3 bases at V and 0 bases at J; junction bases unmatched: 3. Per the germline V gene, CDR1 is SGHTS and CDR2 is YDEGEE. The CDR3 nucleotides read TGTGCCAGCAGCTGGGGGACTAGCGGGTACCAAGAGACCCAGTACTTC. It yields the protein CASSWGTSGYQETQYF.

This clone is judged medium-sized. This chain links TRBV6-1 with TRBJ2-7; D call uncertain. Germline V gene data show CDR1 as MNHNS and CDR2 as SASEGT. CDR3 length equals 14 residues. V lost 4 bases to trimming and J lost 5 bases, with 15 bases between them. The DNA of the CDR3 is TGTGCCAGCAGTGCTGGTGGGGTCCCACACGAGCAGTACTTC. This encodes CASSAGGVPHEQYF.

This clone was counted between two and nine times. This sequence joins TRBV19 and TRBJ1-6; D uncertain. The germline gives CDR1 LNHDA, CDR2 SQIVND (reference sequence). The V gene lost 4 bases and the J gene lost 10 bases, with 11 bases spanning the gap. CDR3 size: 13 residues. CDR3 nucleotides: TGTGCCAGTAGTAAGATTTCTGAATCACCCCTCCACTTT. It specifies CASSKISESPLHF.

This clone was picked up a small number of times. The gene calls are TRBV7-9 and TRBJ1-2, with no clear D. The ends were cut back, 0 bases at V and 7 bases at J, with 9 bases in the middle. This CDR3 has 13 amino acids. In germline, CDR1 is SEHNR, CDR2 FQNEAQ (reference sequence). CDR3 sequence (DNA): TGTGCCAGCAGCTTAGCGCTTGTAAGTGGCTACACCTTC. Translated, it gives CASSLALVSGYTF. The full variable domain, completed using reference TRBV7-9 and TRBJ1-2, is DTGVSQNPRHKITKRGQNVTFRCDPISEHNRLYWYRQTLGQGPEFLTYFQNEAQLEKSRLLSDRFSAERPKGSFSTLEIQRTEQGDSAMYLCASSLALVSGYTFGSGTRLTVV.

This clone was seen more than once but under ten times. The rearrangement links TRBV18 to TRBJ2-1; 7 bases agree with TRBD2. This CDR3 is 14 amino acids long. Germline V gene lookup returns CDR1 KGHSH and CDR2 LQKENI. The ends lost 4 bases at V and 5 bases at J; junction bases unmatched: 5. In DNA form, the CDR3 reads TGTGCCAGCTCACTCGGGGGGACGGACAATGAGCAGTTCTTC. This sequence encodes CASSLGGTDNEQFF.

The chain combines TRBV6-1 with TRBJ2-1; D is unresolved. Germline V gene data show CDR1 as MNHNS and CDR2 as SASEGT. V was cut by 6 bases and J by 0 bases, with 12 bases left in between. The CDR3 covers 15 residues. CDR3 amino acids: CASRRMTSSYNEQFF. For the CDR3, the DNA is TGTGCCAGCAGAAGAATGACAAGCTCCTACAATGAGCAGTTCTTC.

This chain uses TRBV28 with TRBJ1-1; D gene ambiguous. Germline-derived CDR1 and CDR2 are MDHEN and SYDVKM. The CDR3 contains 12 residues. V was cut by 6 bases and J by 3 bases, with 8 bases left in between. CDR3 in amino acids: CASRSRDTEAFF. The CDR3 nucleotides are TGTGCCAGCAGGTCGCGCGACACTGAAGCTTTCTTT.

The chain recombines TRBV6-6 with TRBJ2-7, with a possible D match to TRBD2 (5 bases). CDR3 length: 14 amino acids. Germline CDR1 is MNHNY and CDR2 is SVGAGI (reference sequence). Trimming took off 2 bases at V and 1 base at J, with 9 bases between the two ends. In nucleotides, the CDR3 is TGTGCCAGCAGTTACAGAGAGGGTTCCTACGAGCAGTACTTC. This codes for CASSYREGSYEQYF.

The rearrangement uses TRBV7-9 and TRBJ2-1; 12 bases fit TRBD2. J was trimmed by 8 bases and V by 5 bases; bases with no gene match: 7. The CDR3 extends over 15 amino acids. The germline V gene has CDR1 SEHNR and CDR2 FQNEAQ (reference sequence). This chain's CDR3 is CASSRLAGARDEQFF. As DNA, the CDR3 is TGTGCCAGCAGCCGACTAGCGGGAGCTAGAGATGAGCAGTTCTTC. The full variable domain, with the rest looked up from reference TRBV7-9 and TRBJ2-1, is DTGVSQNPRHKITKRGQNVTFRCDPISEHNRLYWYRQTLGQGPEFLTYFQNEAQLEKSRLLSDRFSAERPKGSFSTLEIQRTEQGDSAMYLCASSRLAGARDEQFFGPGTRLTVL.